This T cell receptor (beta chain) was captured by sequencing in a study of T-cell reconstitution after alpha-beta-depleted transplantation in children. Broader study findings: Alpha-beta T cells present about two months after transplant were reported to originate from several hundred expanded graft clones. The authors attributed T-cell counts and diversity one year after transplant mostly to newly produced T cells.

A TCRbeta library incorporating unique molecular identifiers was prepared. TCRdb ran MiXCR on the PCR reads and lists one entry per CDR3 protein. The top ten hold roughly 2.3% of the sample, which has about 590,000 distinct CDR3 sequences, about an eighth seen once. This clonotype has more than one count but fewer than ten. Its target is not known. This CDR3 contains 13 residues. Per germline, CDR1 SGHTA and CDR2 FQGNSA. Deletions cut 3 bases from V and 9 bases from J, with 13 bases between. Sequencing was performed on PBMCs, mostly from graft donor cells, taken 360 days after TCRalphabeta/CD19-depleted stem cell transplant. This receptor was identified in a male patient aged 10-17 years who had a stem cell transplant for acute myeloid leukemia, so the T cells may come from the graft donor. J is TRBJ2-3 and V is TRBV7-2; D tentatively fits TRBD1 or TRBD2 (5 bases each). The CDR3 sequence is CASSLGELRTQYF. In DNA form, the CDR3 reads TGTGCCAGCAGCTTGGGGGAGCTGAGGACGCAGTATTTT.